A single sample is the source of the 27 T cell receptor beta chains below, sequenced in a study of OX40 agonist ivuxolimab in advanced cancers. The library was obtained by the immunoSEQ multiplex PCR assay. The table comes from immuneACCESS by way of TCRdb, which keeps in-frame sequences with V and J called. Part of the clones is missing from these tables; in studies checked, under half for an unresolved V gene and the rest for unknown reasons. This sample is represented by about 67,000 clones; approximately 90% of them were singletons. The top ten clonotypes cover 0.27% of the sample. The source material was CD4+ or CD8+ T cells sorted from blood, sampled in a trial of the OX40 agonist ivuxolimab. These receptors originate from an adult with an advanced solid tumor such as melanoma, head and neck, liver or kidney cancer.

The chain has TRBV28 and TRBJ1-4; 10 bases are shared with TRBD1. The CDR3 length is 18 residues. V was clipped by 6 bases and J by 4 bases; unmatched bases: 14. CDR1 MDHEN and CDR2 SYDVKM come from the germline V gene. For the CDR3, the DNA is TGTGCCAGCAGCCCGCCGGGACAGGGGCTTAATGGTAATGAAAAACTGTTTTTT. As protein: CASSPPGQGLNGNEKLFF.

This clone was seen only a few times. This chain links TRBV7-8 with TRBJ2-5, with D maybe TRBD2 (5 bases). The CDR3 extends over 20 amino acids. The ends were cut back, 5 bases at V and 5 bases at J, with 33 bases in the middle. Germline V lookup: CDR1 SGHVS, CDR2 FQNEAQ. The CDR3 here is CASSRRGLVLARESTETQYF. CDR3 coding DNA: TGTGCCAGCAGCCGGAGAGGACTGGTCCTAGCAAGGGAGTCGACGGAGACCCAGTACTTC.

J is TRBJ1-1 and V is TRBV5-1; D is unclear. This CDR3 is built from 16 residues. In germline, CDR1 is SGHRS, CDR2 YFSETQ. Trimming cost V 4 bases and J 1 base, with 17 bases left between them. CDR3 nucleotide sequence: TGCGCCAGCAGCCTAGGTGCTGGAGCCCCGAACACTGAAGCTTTCTTT. This translates into CASSLGAGAPNTEAFF.

V gene TRBV29-1 combines with J gene TRBJ2-5, with a possible D match to TRBD1 (5 bases). Germline lookup yields CDR1 SQVTM and CDR2 ANQGSEA. Trimming pared 6 bases from V and 4 bases from J, leaving 18 bases between. The length of the CDR3 is 14 residues. The CDR3 reads CSVEKTELGETQYF. The CDR3 DNA reads as TGCAGCGTCGAGAAGACAGAGTTAGGAGAGACCCAGTACTTC.

This chain links TRBV29-1 with TRBJ1-1; D gene unclear. CDR3 length: 12 amino acids. The germline gives CDR1 SQVTM, CDR2 ANQGSEA. Trimming removed 7 bases at V and 4 bases at J, with 13 bases between. The CDR3 DNA reads as TGCAGCGGCCGTGTGGGCAGCACTGAAGCTTTCTTT. Amino acid sequence: CSGRVGSTEAFF.

The chain joins TRBV7-2 to TRBJ2-2; D not resolved. The CDR3 length is 14 residues. Germline V gene lookup returns CDR1 SGHTA and CDR2 FQGNSA. Trimming left V 2 bases short and J 1 base short, with 5 bases between. The chain's CDR3 is CASSLYGNTGELFF. The CDR3 region has the DNA TGTGCCAGCAGCTTATACGGGAACACCGGGGAGCTGTTTTTT.

This rearrangement joins TRBV10-3 to TRBJ2-1, with 7 bases that match TRBD2. The CDR3 is 16 amino acids. Germline CDR1 reads ENHRY; CDR2 reads SYGVKD. V was clipped by 6 bases and J by 7 bases; unmatched bases: 15. The CDR3 region is CAIRGRVGGALNEQFF. CDR3 bases: TGTGCCATCAGAGGGAGGGTGGGAGGTGCATTGAATGAGCAGTTCTTC.

This chain uses TRBV18 with TRBJ2-2; 9 bases line up with TRBD1. This CDR3 comprises 17 residues. The germline V gene encodes CDR1 KGHSH and CDR2 LQKENI. Trimming cost V 3 bases and J 0 bases; bases outside gene matches: 5. Here the CDR3 reads CASSPSGTGTNTGELFF. In DNA form, the CDR3 reads TGTGCCAGCTCACCGAGCGGGACAGGGACGAACACCGGGGAGCTGTTTTTT.

The V gene is TRBV15, the J gene TRBJ2-2, with TRBD1 matching over 11 bases. The CDR3 length is 17 residues. Germline loops: CDR1 LNHNV, CDR2 YYDKDF (reference sequence). The V segment lost 2 bases and the J segment 4 bases; nucleotides outside the gene matches: 6. CDR3 sequence reads: CATSRLPGTGGTGELFF. In DNA, the CDR3 is TGTGCCACCAGCAGACTTCCGGGGACAGGGGGCACCGGGGAGCTGTTTTTT.

The rearrangement uses TRBV5-1 and TRBJ2-5; 12 bases align to TRBD1. The CDR3 is made up of 17 amino acids. From germline, CDR1 is SGHRS and CDR2 YFSETQ. V dropped 3 bases and J dropped 1; count of bases not matched to a gene: 7. CDR3 nucleotides: TGCGCCAGCAGCTCCGGGACAGGGGGCCCGGGCCAAGAGACCCAGTACTTC. Encoded protein: CASSSGTGGPGQETQYF.

The chain recombines TRBV5-1 with TRBJ2-3, with no clear D. This CDR3 region has 14 residues. V was trimmed by 6 bases and J by 0 bases, leaving 11 bases between them. Germline loops: CDR1 SGHRS, CDR2 YFSETQ. CDR3 DNA sequence: TGCGCCAGCACGGTTGGGCTTAGCACAGATACGCAGTATTTT. Its translation is CASTVGLSTDTQYF. Full variable domain (remainder filled in from reference TRBV5-1 and TRBJ2-3): KAGVTQTPRYLIKTRGQQVTLSCSPISGHRSVSWYQQTPGQGLQFLFEYFSETQRNKGNFPGRFSGRQFSNSRSEMNVSTLELGDSALYLCASTVGLSTDTQYFGPGTRLTVL.

The chain links TRBV29-1 to TRBJ2-3, with a weak D call TRBD2 (5 bases). Germline V gives CDR1 SQVTM, CDR2 ANQGSEA. V dropped 2 bases and J dropped 4 bases, with 13 bases sitting between them. The CDR3 consists of 14 residues. The CDR3 here is CSVERGIGADTQYF. The CDR3 coding sequence is TGCAGCGTTGAAAGAGGGATTGGAGCAGATACGCAGTATTTT.

The rearrangement uses TRBV18 and TRBJ2-1; possible D gene TRBD1, 5 bases. With 3 bases removed from V and 5 bases from J, the gap between germline ends came to 17 bases. There are 16 residues in the CDR3. The V gene's germline CDR1 is KGHSH and CDR2 LQKENI. CDR3 sequence: CASSPYRSGVNNEQFF. The CDR3 DNA reads as TGTGCCAGCTCACCGTACAGGAGTGGGGTGAACAATGAGCAGTTCTTC.

The rearrangement links TRBV18 to TRBJ1-5; perhaps TRBD1 as D (5 bases). Germline CDR1 reads KGHSH; CDR2 reads LQKENI. CDR3 length: 14 amino acids. V lost 6 bases and J lost 3, with 12 bases in between. The CDR3, as DNA: TGTGCCAGCTCGAACCAGGGAAACAATCAGCCCCAGCATTTT. Protein product: CASSNQGNNQPQHF.

The V and J genes are TRBV2 and TRBJ1-5, with a tentative D call TRBD1 (5 bases). The V gene's germline CDR1 is SNHLY and CDR2 FYNNEI. Trimming cost V 2 bases and J 0 bases, with 14 bases left between them. There are 17 residues in the CDR3. CDR3 bases: TGTGCCAGCAGTGAATTGTGGGCAGGGTATAGCAATCAGCCCCAGCATTTT. It encodes CASSELWAGYSNQPQHF. The complete variable domain, with remaining parts taken from reference TRBV2 and TRBJ1-5, reads EPEVTQTPSHQVTQMGQEVILRCVPISNHLYFYWYRQILGQKVEFLVSFYNNEISEKSEIFDDQFSVERPDGSNFTLKIRSTKLEDSAMYFCASSELWAGYSNQPQHFGDGTRLSIL.

The chain uses TRBV2 and TRBJ2-7; D remains unclear. The ends were cut back, 4 bases at V and 3 bases at J, with 10 bases in the middle. The CDR3 runs 13 residues. Germline V gene data show CDR1 as SNHLY and CDR2 as FYNNEI. The CDR3 protein is CASSGGLVYEQYF. The CDR3 nucleotides are TGTGCCAGCAGTGGCGGTCTCGTCTACGAGCAGTACTTC.

This chain uses TRBV18 with TRBJ2-4, with D possibly being TRBD2 (5 bases). The CDR3 has 15 amino acids. Germline CDR1 reads KGHSH; CDR2 reads LQKENI. V was pared by 5 bases and J by 5 bases, with 16 bases between. DNA of the CDR3: TGTGCCAGCTCAACGGGGAGTTTTGTAGAAAACATTCAGTACTTC. Protein sequence: CASSTGSFVENIQYF.

The gene calls are TRBV9 and TRBJ1-3; D gene uncertain. Deletions cut 4 bases from V and 0 bases from J, with 14 bases between. The CDR3 has 16 residues. Germline values: CDR1 SGDLS, CDR2 YYNGEE. CDR3 loop: CASSPHTEYSGNTIYF. The CDR3 bases are TGTGCCAGCAGCCCTCATACAGAATACTCTGGAAACACCATATATTTT.

To note about this clone: Mismatch with germline at one junction end may stem from a read error. The chain is built from TRBV14 and TRBJ2-5, with TRBD2 matching 8 bases. From germline, CDR1 is SGHDN and CDR2 FVKESK. The CDR3 sequence is 16 residues long. The CDR3 DNA follows: TGTGCCAGCGGCCAAATTCTGGGCGGGAGGATGGAGACCCAGTACTTC. Its protein product is CASGQILGGRMETQYF. Together with reference TRBV14 and TRBJ2-5, the CDR3 gives the full variable domain: EAGVTQFPSHSVIEKGQTVTLRCDPISGHDNLYWYRRVMGKEIKFLLHFVKESKQDESGMPNNRFLAERTGGTYSTLKVQPAELEDSGVYFCASGQILGGRMETQYFGPGTRLLVL.

CDR3 residues: CASSPQAGYQPQHF. The CDR3 DNA sequence: TGTGCCAGCAGTCCGCAGGCGGGGTATCAGCCCCAGCATTTT. This chain connects TRBV28 to TRBJ1-5; no reliable D call. Germline-derived CDR1 and CDR2 are MDHEN and SYDVKM. The CDR3 length is 14 residues. Trimming took 5 bases from V and 5 from J, leaving 13 bases between them.

The chain is built from TRBV5-1 and TRBJ2-5; D is possibly TRBD2 (7 bases). Germline V gene sequence: CDR1 SGHRS, CDR2 YFSETQ. Deletions cut 5 bases from V and 4 bases from J, with 9 bases between. This CDR3 region has 12 residues. This chain's CDR3 is CASRGGGETQYF. The CDR3 DNA reads as TGCGCCAGCAGAGGGGGGGGAGAGACCCAGTACTTC.

The chain uses TRBV29-1 and TRBJ1-2; D is ambiguous. The CDR3 sequence is 13 residues long. Germline assignment: CDR1 SQVTM and CDR2 ANQGSEA. Trimming took off 2 bases at V and 0 bases at J, with 7 bases between the two ends. The CDR3 nucleotides are TGCAGCGTTGAAAATATGACTAACTATGGCTACACCTTC. Protein: CSVENMTNYGYTF.

This clone occurred once. The J gene is TRBJ2-6, the V gene TRBV5-4; possibly TRBD1 or TRBD2 for D (9 bases each). The CDR3 covers 19 residues. V lost 10 bases and J lost 4, with 30 bases in between. Germline V gene lookup returns CDR1 SGHNT and CDR2 YYREEE (reference sequence). The CDR3 bases are TGTGCCGCGGGAGGGGCCCTAGGGACAGGGACTGTAGGGGCCAACGTCCTGACTTTC. Translated, it gives CAAGGALGTGTVGANVLTF. Complete variable domain (other parts from reference TRBV5-4 and TRBJ2-6): ETGVTQSPTHLIKTRGQQVTLRCSSQSGHNTVSWYQQALGQGPQFIFQYYREEENGRGNFPPRFSGLQFPNYSSELNVNALELDDSALYLCAAGGALGTGTVGANVLTFGAGSRLTVL.

This chain connects TRBV18 to TRBJ2-2, with 7 bases that match TRBD1. J gave up 0 bases and V 8 bases, and 6 bases lay outside the gene matches. CDR1 KGHSH and CDR2 LQKENI come from the germline V gene. This CDR3 has 15 amino acids. In DNA form, the CDR3 reads TGTGCCAGCGCTCGACAGGGTTCGAACACCGGGGAGCTGTTTTTT. Translation gives CASARQGSNTGELFF.

This clone is a singleton in its sample. The chain combines TRBV7-2 with TRBJ2-1; possible D gene TRBD2, 5 bases. CDR1 and CDR2 (germline): SGHTA, FQGNSA. The CDR3 contains 16 residues. V dropped 5 bases and J dropped 7 bases, with 21 bases sitting between them. The CDR3 spells CASSARGLAELNEQFF. In nucleotides, the CDR3 is TGTGCCAGCAGCGCCCGCGGGCTAGCAGAGCTTAATGAGCAGTTCTTC.

The chain has TRBV5-1 and TRBJ2-1; a weak D match, TRBD1 (7 bases). Germline V CDR1 and CDR2: SGHRS, YFSETQ. Trimming took off 0 bases at V and 10 bases at J, with 11 bases between the two ends. The CDR3 totals 13 residues. The CDR3 DNA is TGCGCCAGCAGCTTGGAGGGGGCGGGGGAGCAGTTCTTC. Protein sequence: CASSLEGAGEQFF.

The rearrangement uses TRBV6-5 and TRBJ2-3; 11 bases align to TRBD2. The CDR3 loop spans 16 amino acids. Trimming at V came to 4 bases and at J to 4 bases, leaving 7 bases not matched to a gene. Germline CDR1 MNHEY, CDR2 SVGAGI. CDR3 in DNA: TGTGCCAGCAGTTCATCGTCTAGCGGGAGGTCAGATACGCAGTATTTT. Protein sequence: CASSSSSSGRSDTQYF.